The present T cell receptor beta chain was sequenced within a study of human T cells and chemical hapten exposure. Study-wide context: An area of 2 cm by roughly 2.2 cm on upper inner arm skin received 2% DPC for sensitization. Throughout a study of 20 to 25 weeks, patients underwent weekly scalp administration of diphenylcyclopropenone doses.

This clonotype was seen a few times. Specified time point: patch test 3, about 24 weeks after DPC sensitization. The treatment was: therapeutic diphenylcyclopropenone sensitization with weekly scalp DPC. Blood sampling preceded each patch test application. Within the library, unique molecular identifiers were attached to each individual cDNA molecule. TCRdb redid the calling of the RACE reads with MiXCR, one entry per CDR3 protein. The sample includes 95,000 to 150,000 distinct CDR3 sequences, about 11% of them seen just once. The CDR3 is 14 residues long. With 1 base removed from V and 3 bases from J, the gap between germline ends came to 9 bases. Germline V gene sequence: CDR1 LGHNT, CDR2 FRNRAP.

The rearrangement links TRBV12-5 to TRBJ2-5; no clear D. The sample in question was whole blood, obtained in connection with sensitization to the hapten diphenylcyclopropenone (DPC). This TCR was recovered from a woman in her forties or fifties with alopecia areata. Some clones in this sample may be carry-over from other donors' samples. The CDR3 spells CASGLARREETQYF. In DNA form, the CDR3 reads TGTGCTAGTGGTTTGGCGAGAAGGGAAGAGACCCAGTACTTC.